Following are 32 T cell receptor beta chains from one sample sequenced in a study of blood T cell repertoires in COVID-19. Assay used: immunoSEQ multiplex PCR; TCRdb lists only in-frame clones, some missing. The repertoire consists of around 140,000 clones, with 80% to 85% occurring once and the leading ten covering more than 7.5%. The sequenced sample was peripheral blood. These receptors all stem from an older woman with active or convalescent COVID-19.

In the case of this clone: Other DNA variants within this sample encode the same CDR3. The genes are TRBV10-2 and TRBJ1-5; D unresolved. Deletions cut 0 bases from V and 7 bases from J, with 10 bases between. Looked up from germline, CDR1 is WSHSY and CDR2 is SAAADI. The CDR3 extends over 14 amino acids. CDR3: CASSESTGVQPQHF. In DNA form, the CDR3 reads TGCGCCAGCAGTGAGTCGACTGGTGTCCAGCCCCAGCATTTT.

The rearrangement uses TRBV9 and TRBJ2-1; D uncertain. Per the germline V gene, CDR1 is SGDLS and CDR2 is YYNGEE. Trimming pared 6 bases from V and 4 bases from J, leaving 11 bases between. The CDR3 totals 13 residues. The CDR3 loop reads CASNSEDYNEQFF. In DNA, the CDR3 is TGTGCCAGCAACTCAGAGGATTACAATGAGCAGTTCTTC.

This sequence joins TRBV28 and TRBJ1-5; no clear D gene. V was clipped by 4 bases and J by 6 bases, with 7 bases between them. The CDR3 covers 12 residues. CDR1 is MDHEN, CDR2 SYDVKM, per germline. Written as DNA, the CDR3 is TGTGCCAGCAGTTCAGCAGGTCAGCCCCAGCATTTT. Translation gives CASSSAGQPQHF. The full variable domain, rest sourced from reference TRBV28 and TRBJ1-5, is DVKVTQSSRYLVKRTGEKVFLECVQDMDHENMFWYRQDPGLGLRLIYFSYDVKMKEKGDIPEGYSVSREKKERFSLILESASTNQTSMYLCASSSAGQPQHFGDGTRLSIL.

This chain joins TRBV19 and TRBJ1-1; 8 bases match TRBD1. CDR1 LNHDA and CDR2 SQIVND come from the germline V gene (reference sequence). V lost 4 bases and J lost 1; bases outside the gene matches: 8. The CDR3 totals 16 residues. The CDR3 coding sequence is TGTGCCAGTAGTAAAGGGACAGGCGTCCGGAACACTGAAGCTTTCTTT. Residues: CASSKGTGVRNTEAFF.

The chain couples TRBV24-1 to TRBJ2-5, with 7 bases fitting TRBD1. V dropped 4 bases and J dropped 6; count of bases not matched to a gene: 10. The CDR3 covers 15 residues. Per the germline V gene, CDR1 is KGHDR and CDR2 is SFDVKD. The CDR3 DNA reads as TGTGCCACCAGTGACTCACGACAGGGTCTAAAGACCCAGTACTTC. Translation: CATSDSRQGLKTQYF.

V usage is TRBV28 and J usage is TRBJ1-3; perhaps TRBD1 as D (6 bases). Germline values: CDR1 MDHEN, CDR2 SYDVKM. This CDR3 spans 16 amino acids. V lost 5 bases and J lost 6, with 20 bases in between. The CDR3 DNA is TGTGCCAGCAGTCCCCCACAGGGTTCTATCACAAACACCATATATTTT. Translating gives CASSPPQGSITNTIYF.

The chain recombines TRBV27 with TRBJ1-2, with 8 nucleotides matching TRBD1. The CDR3 runs to 14 residues. Germline-derived CDR1 and CDR2 are MNHEY and SMNVEV (reference sequence). With V trimmed by 2 bases and J by 8 bases, 7 bases remained unmatched. The CDR3 coding sequence is TGTGCCAGCAGTTTAGGGGACAGGTCCGCAGGCTACACCTTC. It specifies CASSLGDRSAGYTF.

V is TRBV19 and J is TRBJ2-2, with 13 bases identical to TRBD2. V shed 9 bases and J 5 bases; nucleotides not matched to a gene: 6. This CDR3 has 15 amino acids. CDR1 and CDR2 from the germline V gene are LNHDA and SQIVND (reference sequence). CDR3 bases: TGTGCCAGCCGGACTAGCGGGAGTCTTACCGGGGAGCTGTTTTTT. Residues: CASRTSGSLTGELFF. The variable domain in full, with the rest retrieved from reference TRBV19 and TRBJ2-2, is DGGITQSPKYLFRKEGQNVTLSCEQNLNHDAMYWYRQDPGQGLRLIYYSQIVNDFQKGDIAEGYSVSREKKESFPLTVTSAQKNPTAFYLCASRTSGSLTGELFFGEGSRLTVL.

The V call is TRBV30, the J call TRBJ2-1; weak D call: TRBD2 (5 bases). Germline V gives CDR1 GTSNPN, CDR2 SVGIG (reference sequence). V was pared by 5 bases and J by 7 bases, with 9 bases between. The CDR3 runs 11 residues. CDR3 nucleotide sequence: TGTGCCTGGTTGGGAGAGAATGAGCAGTTCTTC. Amino acids: CAWLGENEQFF.

In this sample, this clone turned up a few times. The genes are TRBV9 and TRBJ2-2, with TRBD2 as a possible D gene (5 bases). This CDR3 has 16 amino acids. V lost 1 base, J lost 5 bases, and 15 bases lay in between. Per germline, CDR1 SGDLS and CDR2 YYNGEE. CDR3 bases: TGTGCCAGCAGCGTATTGAGCGTCGGCGGGACCGGGGAGCTGTTTTTT. Amino acid sequence: CASSVLSVGGTGELFF. Full variable domain (rest looked up from reference TRBV9 and TRBJ2-2): DSGVTQTPKHLITATGQRVTLRCSPRSGDLSVYWYQQSLDQGLQFLIQYYNGEERAKGNILERFSAQQFPDLHSELNLSSLELGDSALYFCASSVLSVGGTGELFFGEGSRLTVL.

The rearrangement joins TRBV19 to TRBJ2-1, with D tentatively TRBD2 (5 bases). The germline V gene encodes CDR1 LNHDA and CDR2 SQIVND (reference sequence). V was cut by 6 bases and J by 4 bases, with 16 bases left in between. The CDR3 sequence is 15 residues long. The CDR3 DNA reads TGTGCCAGTAGGTCAGCGGACCTACCATACAATGAGCAGTTCTTC. Protein: CASRSADLPYNEQFF.

The sample holds one count of this clone. The V call is TRBV7-2, the J call TRBJ2-1; D not resolved. This CDR3 is 15 amino acids long. Germline V gene data show CDR1 as SGHTA and CDR2 as FQGNSA. V shed 2 bases and J shed 4 bases, with 12 bases lying between them. In DNA, the CDR3 is TGTGCCAGCAGCTTAACTGGGCGCATATACAATGAGCAGTTCTTC. It encodes CASSLTGRIYNEQFF.

J is TRBJ1-1 and V is TRBV5-4; D might be TRBD1 (5 bases). The CDR3 spans 15 residues. V was shortened by 4 bases and J by 0 bases, with 13 bases between the two germline ends. From germline, CDR1 is SGHNT and CDR2 YYREEE (reference sequence). CDR3 protein: CASSLVGGLNTEAFF. The CDR3 DNA follows: TGTGCCAGCAGCCTCGTTGGGGGGTTGAACACTGAAGCTTTCTTT.

The chain joins TRBV5-1 to TRBJ2-2; TRBD2 matches at 13 bases. The J segment lost 3 bases and the V segment lost 4 bases, leaving 6 bases of the junction unmatched. The CDR3 has 17 amino acids. Germline V gene sequence: CDR1 SGHRS, CDR2 YFSETQ. The CDR3 DNA reads as TGCGCCAGCAGCGGCGGACTAGCGGGAGCTCACACCGGGGAGCTGTTTTTT. Translation gives CASSGGLAGAHTGELFF.

The chain links TRBV5-1 to TRBJ2-2; D perhaps matches TRBD1 (6 bases). V dropped 2 bases and J dropped 0 bases, with 8 bases sitting between them. Germline CDR1 SGHRS, CDR2 YFSETQ. CDR3 length: 15 amino acids. As DNA, the CDR3 is TGCGCCAGCAGCTTTGGGACACCGAACACCGGGGAGCTGTTTTTT. Protein sequence: CASSFGTPNTGELFF. The full variable domain, completed using reference TRBV5-1 and TRBJ2-2, is KAGVTQTPRYLIKTRGQQVTLSCSPISGHRSVSWYQQTPGQGLQFLFEYFSETQRNKGNFPGRFSGRQFSNSRSEMNVSTLELGDSALYLCASSFGTPNTGELFFGEGSRLTVL.

The chain has TRBV6-1 and TRBJ2-3; TRBD2 might be the D (5 bases). The germline V and J ends were trimmed by 1 base and 7 bases, with 15 bases remaining between them. The CDR3 runs 15 residues. From germline, CDR1 is MNHNS and CDR2 SASEGT. This chain's CDR3 is CASSEGGEIMYTQYF. CDR3 nucleotides: TGTGCCAGCAGTGAAGGGGGAGAGATTATGTATACGCAGTATTTT.

The genes are TRBV4-1 and TRBJ1-1; 8 bases agree with TRBD1. After removal of 7 bases from V and 5 bases from J, the junction contained 15 bases not matched to a gene. The CDR3 totals 16 residues. Germline values: CDR1 MGHRA, CDR2 YSYEKL. The CDR3 sequence is CASTMEGQAGGTEAFF. CDR3 in DNA: TGCGCCAGCACCATGGAGGGACAGGCCGGAGGGACTGAAGCTTTCTTT.

This chain links TRBV30 with TRBJ2-7; TRBD2 matches at 7 bases. Germline trimming cut 3 bases from V and 3 bases from J; bases unmatched to any gene: 2. CDR1 is GTSNPN, CDR2 SVGIG, per germline (reference sequence). CDR3 length: 12 residues. This chain's CDR3 is CAWRASGYEQYF. In DNA, the CDR3 is TGTGCCTGGAGGGCTAGCGGCTACGAGCAGTACTTC.

The chain couples TRBV3-1 (or the pseudogene TRBV3-2) to TRBJ2-1, with 12 bases lining up with TRBD2. Germline assignment: CDR1 LGHDT and CDR2 YNNKEL (reference sequence). The trim removed 3 bases at V and 6 bases at J, leaving 9 bases unmatched. The CDR3 has 17 residues. The CDR3 bases are TGTGCCAGCAGCCACTACACTAGCGGGAGGTCGGGCAATGAGCAGTTCTTC. Protein sequence: CASSHYTSGRSGNEQFF.

This clone was found a few times. This chain uses TRBV7-2 with TRBJ2-2; 10 bases map to TRBD2. The V gene end was trimmed by 5 bases and the J gene end by 7 bases; junction bases not matched to a gene: 13. The CDR3 has 17 residues. Per the germline V gene, CDR1 is SGHTA and CDR2 is FQGNSA. Here the CDR3 DNA reads TGTGCCAGCAGCCCCACCCTAGCGGGAGCCCTTGTCGGGGAGCTGTTTTTT. It encodes CASSPTLAGALVGELFF.

The V call is TRBV7-7, the J call TRBJ1-1, with 8 bases that match TRBD1. The CDR3 contains 16 residues. The germline CDR1 and CDR2 sequences are SSHAT and FNYEAQ (reference sequence). V trimming: 5 bases; J trimming: 3 bases; junction bases outside the gene matches: 11. CDR3 region: CASSPLALTGDTEAFF. The CDR3, as DNA: TGTGCCAGCAGCCCCCTCGCCCTGACAGGGGACACTGAAGCTTTCTTT.

The V gene is TRBV5-1, the J gene TRBJ2-7; 9 bases fit TRBD1. Looked up from germline, CDR1 is SGHRS and CDR2 is YFSETQ. There are 14 residues in the CDR3. The V segment lost 7 bases and the J segment 5 bases; nucleotides outside the gene matches: 10. The CDR3 DNA sequence: TGCGCCAGCCAGCTGGGGACAGGGCTCAACGAGCAGTACTTC. Its protein is CASQLGTGLNEQYF.

The chain links TRBV6-1 to TRBJ1-5; D might be TRBD1 (5 bases). V was clipped by 2 bases and J by 4 bases, with 9 bases between them. The CDR3 runs to 14 residues. Per the germline V gene, CDR1 is MNHNS and CDR2 is SASEGT. CDR3 coding DNA: TGTGCCAGCAGTGAAAATCGGGGGAATCAGCCCCAGCATTTT. It is translated as CASSENRGNQPQHF.

This rearrangement joins TRBV2 to TRBJ2-1, with 7 bases fitting TRBD1. In germline, CDR1 is SNHLY, CDR2 FYNNEI. J was trimmed by 4 bases and V by 8 bases; bases with no gene match: 8. The CDR3 runs 14 residues. DNA for the CDR3: TGTGCCAGCGAAGGACAGGCGACATACAATGAGCAGTTCTTC. Its protein product is CASEGQATYNEQFF.

The V and J genes are TRBV5-5 and TRBJ2-1; TRBD2 matches at 7 bases. V lost 1 base to trimming and J lost 2 bases; unmatched junction nucleotides: 6. This CDR3 region has 16 residues. Germline lookup yields CDR1 SGHKS and CDR2 YYEKEE (reference sequence). The DNA of the CDR3 is TGTGCCAGCAGCTTGACCCCAAGCGGGACCTACAATGAGCAGTTCTTC. Translated: CASSLTPSGTYNEQFF.

The chain joins TRBV6-5 to TRBJ1-1, with D tentatively TRBD1 (5 bases). CDR1 is MNHEY and CDR2 is SVGAGI in the germline V gene. This CDR3 contains 15 residues. Trimming took 0 bases from V and 1 from J, leaving 9 bases between them. The CDR3 coding sequence is TGTGCCAGCAGTTACTCTGGACACAGGAACACTGAAGCTTTCTTT. It translates to CASSYSGHRNTEAFF.

V gene TRBV28 combines with J gene TRBJ1-1, with 9 bases aligning to TRBD1. CDR1 and CDR2 (germline): MDHEN, SYDVKM. Unmatched junction bases numbered 8, after V lost 7 bases and J lost 5 bases. This CDR3 contains 14 residues. CDR3 sequence (DNA): TGTGCCAGCACACCTACAGGGGGCGCAACTGAAGCTTTCTTT. This encodes CASTPTGGATEAFF.

This rearrangement joins TRBV28 to TRBJ1-1; TRBD1 matches 9 bases. Per the germline V gene, CDR1 is MDHEN and CDR2 is SYDVKM. V lost 6 bases and J lost 6; bases outside the gene matches: 14. This CDR3 is built from 16 residues. The CDR3 protein is CASSTRTGVFWSEAFF. CDR3 bases: TGTGCCAGCAGCACACGGACAGGGGTGTTTTGGTCTGAAGCTTTCTTT.

This sequence joins TRBV5-6 and TRBJ2-7; 7 bases match TRBD1. The CDR3 runs 18 residues. Germline CDR1 and CDR2: SGHDT and YYEEEE. The ends lost 4 bases at V and 0 bases at J; junction bases unmatched: 16. CDR3 sequence: CASSPKILQGLSSYEQYF. In DNA form, the CDR3 reads TGTGCCAGCAGCCCTAAAATTCTACAGGGGCTGAGCTCCTACGAGCAGTACTTC. The full variable domain, completed using reference TRBV5-6 and TRBJ2-7, is DAGVTQSPTHLIKTRGQQVTLRCSPKSGHDTVSWYQQALGQGPQFIFQYYEEEERQRGNFPDRFSGHQFPNYSSELNVNALLLGDSALYLCASSPKILQGLSSYEQYFGPGTRLTVT.

This clone was observed once. The chain has TRBV11-2 and TRBJ2-1; the match to TRBD2 covers 9 bases. The CDR3 loop spans 12 amino acids. With 6 bases clipped from V and 12 bases from J, the junction kept 6 bases outside the gene matches. Germline loops: CDR1 SGHAT, CDR2 FQNNGV. CDR3 protein: CASRSLAGRQFF. The CDR3 bases are TGTGCCAGCAGAAGTCTAGCGGGAAGGCAGTTCTTC.

This clone came up once. The chain links TRBV5-1 to TRBJ1-1; D might be TRBD1 (6 bases). V lost 5 bases, J lost 6 bases, and 14 bases lay in between. The CDR3 sequence is 13 residues long. Germline V gene lookup returns CDR1 SGHRS and CDR2 YFSETQ. This CDR3 is CASSTGSTSEAFF. The CDR3, as DNA: TGCGCCAGCAGTACAGGGTCTACGTCTGAAGCTTTCTTT.

The chain couples TRBV2 to TRBJ2-2, with 8 bases identical to TRBD1. V gave up 8 bases and J gave up 0 bases; unmatched junction bases: 5. Germline CDR1 SNHLY, CDR2 FYNNEI. This CDR3 is 15 amino acids long. CDR3 sequence (DNA): TGTGCCAGCGGGGGGACAGGTACGAACACCGGGGAGCTGTTTTTT. It is translated as CASGGTGTNTGELFF.